This entry lists 9 T cell receptor beta chains sequenced from one sample in a study of blood T cell repertoires in COVID-19. Produced via immunoSEQ multiplex PCR; TCRdb's table is partial and in-frame only. The table includes approximately 61,000 clones, around four fifths detected once. The sequencing sample was made of peripheral blood. The receptor set was obtained from a man aged 65 to 79 with acute or convalescent COVID-19.

This chain links TRBV27 with TRBJ2-7, with TRBD1 matching 9 bases. The junction had 3 bases not matched to a gene; V was cut back by 3 bases and J by 0 bases. CDR3 length: 15 residues. From germline, CDR1 is MNHEY and CDR2 SMNVEV (reference sequence). CDR3 sequence: CASSFGQGSSYEQYF. Written as DNA, the CDR3 is TGTGCCAGCAGTTTTGGACAGGGGTCCTCCTACGAGCAGTACTTC.

The V call is TRBV2, the J call TRBJ1-4, with D unresolved. CDR3 size: 14 residues. Germline-derived CDR1 and CDR2 are SNHLY and FYNNEI. Trimming left V 4 bases short and J 8 bases short, with 14 bases between. CDR3 in amino acids: CASSGRARGEKLFF. As DNA, the CDR3 is TGTGCCAGCAGTGGTCGGGCCCGAGGGGAAAAACTGTTTTTT.

The rearrangement links TRBV5-1 to TRBJ1-6, with 7 bases matching TRBD1. In germline, CDR1 is SGHRS, CDR2 YFSETQ. This CDR3 is 17 amino acids long. V trimming: 4 bases; J trimming: 0 bases; junction bases outside the gene matches: 7. In DNA form, the CDR3 reads TGCGCCAGCAGCATGGGACAGTTAAGCTCCTATAATTCACCCCTCCACTTT. Translation gives CASSMGQLSSYNSPLHF.

The chain recombines TRBV25-1 with TRBJ1-4, with 8 bases lining up with TRBD1. V dropped 5 bases and J dropped 5; count of bases not matched to a gene: 4. The CDR3 length is 14 residues. Germline lookup yields CDR1 MGHDK and CDR2 SYGVNS. The CDR3 region has the DNA TGTGCCAGCAGTTGGACAGGGAGGAATGAAAAACTGTTTTTT. Amino acid sequence: CASSWTGRNEKLFF.

This chain joins TRBV6-1 and TRBJ1-2; 7 nucleotides agree with TRBD1. Germline-derived CDR1 and CDR2 are MNHNS and SASEGT. Germline trimming cut 1 base from V and 2 bases from J; bases unmatched to any gene: 1. CDR3 length equals 14 residues. The CDR3 DNA reads TGTGCCAGCAGTGAAGGAGGGGGCAACTATGGCTACACCTTC. Protein: CASSEGGGNYGYTF.

The chain couples TRBV19 to TRBJ2-1; D gene unclear. The CDR3 is 14 residues long. Per germline, CDR1 LNHDA and CDR2 SQIVND (reference sequence). V was clipped by 7 bases and J by 0 bases, with 10 bases between them. The DNA for the CDR3 is TGTGCCAGTACCCCACAGTTCTCCTACAATGAGCAGTTCTTC. Its translation: CASTPQFSYNEQFF.

This clone was detected a few times. The rearrangement uses TRBV7-6 and TRBJ2-7, with 15 bases fitting TRBD2. Germline V CDR1 and CDR2: SGHVS, FNYEAQ. The CDR3 covers 16 residues. J lost 6 bases, V lost 5 bases, and 8 bases had no gene match. Here the CDR3 reads CASSPRTSGGVREQYF. The CDR3 DNA sequence: TGTGCCAGCAGCCCTAGGACTAGCGGGGGGGTTCGCGAGCAGTACTTC. The full variable domain, rest sourced from reference TRBV7-6 and TRBJ2-7, is GAGVSQSPRYKVTKRGQDVALRCDPISGHVSLYWYRQALGQGPEFLTYFNYEAQQDKSGLPNDRFSAERPEGSISTLTIQRTEQRDSAMYRCASSPRTSGGVREQYFGPGTRLTVT.

This clone was seen a single time. The chain recombines TRBV18 with TRBJ2-1; maybe TRBD2 (6 bases). The V end was cut by 3 bases, the J end by 2 bases, with 11 bases between. This CDR3 has 15 amino acids. Looked up from germline, CDR1 is KGHSH and CDR2 is LQKENI. CDR3 in amino acids: CASSPGGSPYNEQFF. For the CDR3, the DNA is TGTGCCAGCTCACCTGGGGGGTCCCCCTACAATGAGCAGTTCTTC.

The chain uses TRBV19 and TRBJ1-1; possibly TRBD1 for D (5 bases). Germline lookup yields CDR1 LNHDA and CDR2 SQIVND (reference sequence). The CDR3 is 15 amino acids. The V end was cut by 7 bases, the J end by 2 bases, with 17 bases between. Here the CDR3 DNA reads TGTGCCAGTAAAACAGCGAGACAGCTAAACACTGAAGCTTTCTTT. Protein product: CASKTARQLNTEAFF.